What follows describes a single T cell receptor (beta chain). The table came from immunoSEQ multiplex PCR; TCRdb's copy has only in-frame clones and leaves some out. Found here are 90,000 to 120,000 clones, around 89% of them singletons; the top ten hold 15% to 20%. These data belong to a study of identifying expanded T cells in peripheral blood. V gave up 7 bases and J gave up 2 bases, with 21 bases separating them. The germline CDR1 and CDR2 sequences are MNHEY and SMNVEV (reference sequence). The CDR3 runs to 16 residues. The sequenced sample was blood. The J gene is TRBJ2-7, the V gene TRBV27; D could derive from TRBD1 or TRBD2 (5 bases each). The TCR sequence derives from a person between 18 and 75 years old in good health. The CDR3 DNA reads TGTGCCAGCAAAGCCAGACCCGGGACGGAGACCTACGAGCAGTACTTC. It is translated as CASKARPGTETYEQYF.